The clone carrying this T cell receptor (beta chain) was observed a few times. Its antigen remains unknown. The data derive from a study of vaccination and CD4 T cells after COVID-19. Across the study: Convalescent individuals numbered four females and six males, two being Hispanic.

The CDR3 length is 12 residues. Trimming removed 6 bases from V and 11 bases from J; junction bases left unmatched: 5. In germline, CDR1 is MNHNS, CDR2 SASEGT. At the Johns Hopkins FTIC core, DNA taken from cultured CD4+ T cells was sequenced by way of the Oncomine TCR Beta short-read assay. TCRdb itself ran the PCR reads through MiXCR, one entry per CDR3 protein. The sample has about 14,000 distinct CDR3 sequences; over 25% are singletons. Treatment defined: approximately nine-day PBMC culture with coronavirus spike peptide pools or control peptides (ViraFEST assay). This clonotype was sampled from a human donor with COVID-19. Sequencing was carried out using cultured CD4+ T cells from blood. The J gene is TRBJ1-1, the V gene TRBV6-1; 11 positions agree with TRBD1. In DNA, the CDR3 is TGTGCCAGCAGGTTCGGGACAGGGGGGGCTTTCTTT. Its translation: CASRFGTGGAFF.